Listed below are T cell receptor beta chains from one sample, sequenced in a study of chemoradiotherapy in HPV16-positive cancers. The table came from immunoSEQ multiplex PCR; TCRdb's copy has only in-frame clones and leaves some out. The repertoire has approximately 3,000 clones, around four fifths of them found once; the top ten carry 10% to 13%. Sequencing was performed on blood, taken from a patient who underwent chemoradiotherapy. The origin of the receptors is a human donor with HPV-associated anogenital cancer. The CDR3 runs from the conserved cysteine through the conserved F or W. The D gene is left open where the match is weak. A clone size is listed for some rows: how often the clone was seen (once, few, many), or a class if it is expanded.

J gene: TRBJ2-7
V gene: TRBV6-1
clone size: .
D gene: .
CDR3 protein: CASSQGPLYEQYF
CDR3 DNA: TGTGCCAGCAGTCAAGGACCGCTCTACGAGCAGTACTTC

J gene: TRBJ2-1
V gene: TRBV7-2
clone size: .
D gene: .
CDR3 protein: CASSLIAGSNEQFF
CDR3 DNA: TGTGCCAGCAGCTTAATCGCAGGGTCCAATGAGCAGTTCTTC

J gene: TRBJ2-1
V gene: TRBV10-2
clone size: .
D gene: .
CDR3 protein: CASSESERAPWLF
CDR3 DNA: TGCGCCAGCAGTGAGTCGGAGCGGGCTCCATGGCTCTTC

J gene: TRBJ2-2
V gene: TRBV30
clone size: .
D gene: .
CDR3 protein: CAWSVEGLGTGELFF
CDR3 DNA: TGTGCCTGGAGTGTGGAGGGATTGGGCACCGGGGAGCTGTTTTTT

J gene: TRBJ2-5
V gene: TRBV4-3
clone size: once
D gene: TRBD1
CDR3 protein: CASSQDLVDRVGETQYF
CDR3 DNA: TGCGCCAGCAGCCAAGATCTTGTTGACAGGGTGGGAGAGACCCAGTACTTC

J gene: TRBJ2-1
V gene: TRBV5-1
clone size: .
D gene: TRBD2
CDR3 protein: CASSASRQREYNEQFF
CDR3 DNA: TGCGCCAGCTCAGCCTCCCGGCAGCGGGAGTACAATGAGCAGTTCTTC

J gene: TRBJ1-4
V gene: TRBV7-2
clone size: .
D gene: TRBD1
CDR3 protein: CASSFQGAGEKLFF
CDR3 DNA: TGTGCCAGCAGCTTCCAGGGGGCGGGTGAAAAACTGTTTTTT

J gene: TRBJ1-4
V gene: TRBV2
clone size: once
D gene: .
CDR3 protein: CASSDLERVSNEKLFF
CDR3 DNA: TGTGCCAGCAGTGATCTCGAAAGGGTCTCTAATGAAAAACTGTTTTTT

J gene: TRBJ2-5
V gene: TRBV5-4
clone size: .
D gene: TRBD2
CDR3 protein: CASSPFGVAGGYQETQYF
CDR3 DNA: TGTGCCAGCAGCCCTTTTGGGGTAGCGGGGGGGTACCAAGAGACCCAGTACTTC

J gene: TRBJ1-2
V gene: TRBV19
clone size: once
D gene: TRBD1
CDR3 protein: CASSPGTGKLRGYTF
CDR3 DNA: TGTGCCAGTAGTCCCGGGACAGGGAAGCTCAGGGGCTACACCTTC

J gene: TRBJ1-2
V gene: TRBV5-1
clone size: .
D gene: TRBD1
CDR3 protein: CASSTGTAYGYTF
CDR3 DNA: TGCGCCAGCAGCACAGGGACAGCTTATGGCTACACCTTC

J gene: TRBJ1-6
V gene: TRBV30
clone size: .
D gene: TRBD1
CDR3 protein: CAWRGRGTGNSPLHF
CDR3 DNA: TGTGCCTGGAGGGGCCGTGGGACAGGTAATTCACCCCTCCACTTT

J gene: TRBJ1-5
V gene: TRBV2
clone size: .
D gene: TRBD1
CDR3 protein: CASSQTGTGEQHF
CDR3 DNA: TGTGCCAGCAGTCAAACCGGGACAGGGGAGCAGCATTTT

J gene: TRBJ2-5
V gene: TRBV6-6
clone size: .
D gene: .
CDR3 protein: CASSRGQQETQYF
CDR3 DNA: TGTGCCAGCAGTCGCGGACAGCAAGAGACCCAGTACTTC

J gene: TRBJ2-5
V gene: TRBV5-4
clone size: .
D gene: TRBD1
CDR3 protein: CASSSRDRDRETQYF
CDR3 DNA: TGTGCCAGCAGCTCCCGGGACAGGGATCGAGAGACCCAGTACTTC

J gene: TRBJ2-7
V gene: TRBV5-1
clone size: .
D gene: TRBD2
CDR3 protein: CASSFPRRTSYSYEQYF
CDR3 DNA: TGCGCCAGCAGCTTTCCCCGGCGGACTAGTTATTCCTACGAGCAGTACTTC

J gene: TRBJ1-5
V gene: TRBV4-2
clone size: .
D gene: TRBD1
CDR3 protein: CASRPGGSSNQPQHF
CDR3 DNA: TGTGCCAGCAGACCAGGGGGGTCTAGCAATCAGCCCCAGCATTTT

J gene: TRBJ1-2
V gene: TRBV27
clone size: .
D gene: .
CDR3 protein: CASHGRIAGGYTF
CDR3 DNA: TGTGCCAGTCACGGAAGGATCGCTGGGGGCTACACCTTC

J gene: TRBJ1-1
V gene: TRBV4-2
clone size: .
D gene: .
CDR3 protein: CASSQKGGGTEAFF
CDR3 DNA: TGTGCCAGCAGCCAAAAGGGAGGAGGCACTGAAGCTTTCTTT

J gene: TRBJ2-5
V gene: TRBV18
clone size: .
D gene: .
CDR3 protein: CASSPYQETQYF
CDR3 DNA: TGTGCCAGCTCACCGTATCAAGAGACCCAGTACTTC

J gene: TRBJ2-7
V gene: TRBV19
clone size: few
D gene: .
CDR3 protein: CAIITGILTHEQYF
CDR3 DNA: TGTGCCATCATTACAGGGATCTTGACCCACGAGCAGTACTTC

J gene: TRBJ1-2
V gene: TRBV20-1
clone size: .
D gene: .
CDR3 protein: CSAARDGYTF
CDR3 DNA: TGCAGTGCGGCACGGGATGGCTACACCTTC

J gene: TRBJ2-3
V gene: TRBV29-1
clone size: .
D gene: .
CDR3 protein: CSVPLPSTDTQYF
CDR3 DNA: TGCAGCGTTCCCCTACCTAGCACAGATACGCAGTATTTT

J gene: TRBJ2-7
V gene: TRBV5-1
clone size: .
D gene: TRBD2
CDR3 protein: CASRGERGGYEQYF
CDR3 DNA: TGCGCCAGCCGCGGGGAACGGGGGGGCTACGAGCAGTACTTC

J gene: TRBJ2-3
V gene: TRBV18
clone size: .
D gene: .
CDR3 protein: CASSPAGDDTQYF
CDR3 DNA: TGTGCCAGCTCACCAGCTGGGGACGATACGCAGTATTTT

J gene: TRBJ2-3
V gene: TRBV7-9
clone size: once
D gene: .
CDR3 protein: CASSWAGATDTQYF
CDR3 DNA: TGTGCCAGCAGCTGGGCAGGGGCAACAGATACGCAGTATTTT